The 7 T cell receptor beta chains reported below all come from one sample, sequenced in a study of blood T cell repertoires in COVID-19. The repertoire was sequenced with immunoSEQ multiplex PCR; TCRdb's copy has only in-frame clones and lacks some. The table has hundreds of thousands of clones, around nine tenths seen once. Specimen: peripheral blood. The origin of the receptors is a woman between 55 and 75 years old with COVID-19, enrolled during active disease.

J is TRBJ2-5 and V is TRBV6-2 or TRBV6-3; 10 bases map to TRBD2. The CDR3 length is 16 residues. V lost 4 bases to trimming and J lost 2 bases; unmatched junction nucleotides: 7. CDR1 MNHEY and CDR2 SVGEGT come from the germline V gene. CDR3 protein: CASSSGTSASQETQYF. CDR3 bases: TGTGCCAGCAGTTCAGGGACTAGCGCCTCTCAAGAGACCCAGTACTTC.

The CDR3 DNA sequence: TGTGCCAGCAGCCCGTATCTAGGCGGTTCGGAAGATACGCAGTATTTT. Its translation: CASSPYLGGSEDTQYF. This chain joins TRBV9 and TRBJ2-3; D call uncertain. Germline V gene lookup returns CDR1 SGDLS and CDR2 YYNGEE. The length of the CDR3 is 16 residues. V was clipped by 4 bases and J by 5 bases, with 20 bases between them.

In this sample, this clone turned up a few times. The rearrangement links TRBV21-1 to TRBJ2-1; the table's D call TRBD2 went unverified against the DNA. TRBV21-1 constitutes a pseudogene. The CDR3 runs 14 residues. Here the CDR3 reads CASSSREDVTEQFF. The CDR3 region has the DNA TGTGCCAGCAGCTCACGGGAGGACGTGACCGAGCAGTTCTTC.

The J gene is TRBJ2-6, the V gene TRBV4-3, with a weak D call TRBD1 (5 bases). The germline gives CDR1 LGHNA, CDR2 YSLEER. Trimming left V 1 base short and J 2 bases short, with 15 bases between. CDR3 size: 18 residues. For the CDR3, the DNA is TGCGCCAGCAGCCAAGGTACAGGTACTTTGACTGGGGCCAACGTCCTGACTTTC. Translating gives CASSQGTGTLTGANVLTF.

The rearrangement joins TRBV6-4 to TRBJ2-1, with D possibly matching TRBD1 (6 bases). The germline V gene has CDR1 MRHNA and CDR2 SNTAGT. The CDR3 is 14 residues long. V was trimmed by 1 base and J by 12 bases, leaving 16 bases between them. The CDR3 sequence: CASSDLGQGKGQFF. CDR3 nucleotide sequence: TGTGCCAGCAGTGACTTGGGCCAGGGGAAGGGGCAGTTCTTC.

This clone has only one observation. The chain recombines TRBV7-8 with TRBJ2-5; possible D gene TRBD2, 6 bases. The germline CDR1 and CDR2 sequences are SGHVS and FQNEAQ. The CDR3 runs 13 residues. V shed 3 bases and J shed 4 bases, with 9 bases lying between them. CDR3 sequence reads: CASSLGGPETQYF. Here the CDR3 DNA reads TGTGCCAGCAGCTTGGGGGGTCCAGAGACCCAGTACTTC.

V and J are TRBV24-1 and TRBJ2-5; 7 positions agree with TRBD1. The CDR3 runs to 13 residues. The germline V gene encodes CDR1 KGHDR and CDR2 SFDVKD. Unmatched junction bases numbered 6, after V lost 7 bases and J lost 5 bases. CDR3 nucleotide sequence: TGTGCCACCAGCCAGACAGGGCGGGAGACCCAGTACTTC. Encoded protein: CATSQTGRETQYF.